Listed here are 22 T cell receptor beta chains from one sample, sequenced in a study of vaccination effects on CD4 cells after COVID-19. Upon completion of roughly ten days in culture, CD4+ T cells were isolated. Two-dose vaccination with either BNT162b2 or mRNA-1273 was given to the participants. These receptors are not linked to any known antigen. TCRdb's copy holds only in-frame clones and misses some; the assay was immunoSEQ multiplex PCR. This table holds tens of thousands of clones, roughly 75% found once. This material consisted of CD4+ T cells from PBMCs cultured without peptide, taken after COVID-19 vaccination. Every receptor here comes from a human donor who received a COVID-19 vaccine.

This clone was found once. The chain uses TRBV5-1 and TRBJ2-7; 9 nucleotides agree with TRBD1. The length of the CDR3 is 13 residues. Germline CDR1 reads SGHRS; CDR2 reads YFSETQ. V shed 10 bases and J 6 bases; nucleotides not matched to a gene: 11. The CDR3 DNA reads TGCGCCGGAAACCCGGGACAGGGAACCGAGCAGTACGTC. This encodes CAGNPGQGTEQYV.

The CDR3 loop reads CASSPREDRVRGETQYF. In nucleotides, the CDR3 is TGTGCCAGCAGCCCAAGGGAGGACAGGGTTCGAGGAGAGACCCAGTACTTC. The V call is TRBV11-2, the J call TRBJ2-5, with TRBD1 matching over 8 bases. The V gene's germline CDR1 is SGHAT and CDR2 FQNNGV. The CDR3 spans 17 residues. The V segment lost 5 bases and the J segment 4 bases; nucleotides outside the gene matches: 15. The whole variable domain, remainder taken from reference TRBV11-2 and TRBJ2-5, is EAGVAQSPRYKIIEKRQSVAFWCNPISGHATLYWYQQILGQGPKLLIQFQNNGVVDDSQLPKDRFSAERLKGVDSTLKIQPAKLEDSAVYLCASSPREDRVRGETQYFGPGTRLLVL.

The table lists this clone with a count of one. The V call is TRBV30, the J call TRBJ1-2; no clear D gene. V was trimmed by 2 bases and J by 4 bases, leaving 14 bases between them. Germline-derived CDR1 and CDR2 are GTSNPN and SVGIG (reference sequence). The CDR3 consists of 14 residues. The CDR3 sequence is CAWSRSASLYGYTF. As DNA, the CDR3 is TGTGCCTGGAGTCGGTCCGCAAGCCTCTATGGCTACACCTTC.

The V gene is TRBV6-1, the J gene TRBJ2-7; D unresolved. Germline-derived CDR1 and CDR2 are MNHNS and SASEGT. Trimming pared 1 base from V and 2 bases from J, leaving 12 bases between. The CDR3 length is 15 residues. The CDR3 spells CASSEGRVGPYEQYV. DNA for the CDR3: TGTGCCAGCAGTGAAGGGAGAGTCGGCCCCTACGAGCAGTACGTC.

The chain is built from TRBV5-1 and TRBJ1-2; D gene unclear. The germline V gene has CDR1 SGHRS and CDR2 YFSETQ. This CDR3 is built from 13 residues. V was pared by 2 bases and J by 8 bases, with 13 bases between. This CDR3 is CASSFNSPGGYTF. The CDR3 DNA reads as TGCGCCAGCAGCTTCAACAGTCCCGGAGGCTACACCTTC.

As DNA, the CDR3 is TGTGCCAGCAGCGGGACGGCTAATCAGCCCCAGCATTTT. This sequence encodes CASSGTANQPQHF. The chain has TRBV7-2 and TRBJ1-5; TRBD1 is a possible D gene (5 bases). Germline lookup yields CDR1 SGHTA and CDR2 FQGNSA. The V end lost 5 bases, the J end lost 4 bases, and 9 bases lay between the germline ends. The CDR3 loop spans 13 amino acids.

This clone was seen only a few times. The rearrangement uses TRBV30 and TRBJ1-4, with TRBD1 matching over 7 bases. The V and J ends lost 2 bases and 4 bases, in that order; junction bases with no gene match: 7. CDR1 and CDR2 from the germline V gene are GTSNPN and SVGIG (reference sequence). The CDR3 sequence is 15 residues long. The CDR3 spells CAWSSLTGLNEKLFF. The CDR3 nucleotides read TGTGCCTGGAGTTCCCTGACAGGGCTTAATGAAAAACTGTTTTTT.

This chain uses TRBV6-5 with TRBJ1-5; no clear D. Germline values: CDR1 MNHEY, CDR2 SVGAGI. The CDR3 has 13 amino acids. The germline V and J ends were trimmed by 4 bases and 1 base, with 5 bases remaining between them. CDR3 sequence reads: CASSSVSNQPQHF. The CDR3 DNA follows: TGTGCCAGCAGTTCGGTGAGCAATCAGCCCCAGCATTTT.

This sequence joins TRBV2 and TRBJ1-1; no firm D call. This CDR3 has 14 residues. Per germline, CDR1 SNHLY and CDR2 FYNNEI. Trimming pared 7 bases from V and 5 bases from J, leaving 17 bases between. CDR3 amino acids: CASTPRIQKTEAFF. CDR3 coding DNA: TGTGCCAGCACGCCCCGAATTCAGAAGACTGAAGCTTTCTTT.

The J gene is TRBJ2-5, the V gene TRBV29-1; possible D gene TRBD2, 6 bases. CDR3 length: 12 amino acids. The V end was cut by 2 bases, the J end by 3 bases, with 7 bases between. Germline V CDR1 and CDR2: SQVTM, ANQGSEA. This chain's CDR3 is CSVESGEETQYF. The CDR3 DNA reads TGCAGCGTTGAATCGGGGGAAGAGACCCAGTACTTC.

The rearrangement links TRBV9 to TRBJ1-6; a weak D match, TRBD1 (5 bases). Germline loops: CDR1 SGDLS, CDR2 YYNGEE. With 5 bases removed from V and 0 bases from J, the gap between germline ends came to 9 bases. CDR3 length: 15 residues. The CDR3 DNA reads as TGTGCCAGCAGGCCGGGGACCTCCTATAATTCACCCCTCCACTTT. As protein: CASRPGTSYNSPLHF.

The J gene is TRBJ1-3, the V gene TRBV6-5; D ambiguous. Deletions cut 7 bases from V and 3 bases from J, with 16 bases between. The CDR3 sequence is 15 residues long. CDR1 MNHEY and CDR2 SVGAGI come from the germline V gene. The CDR3 loop is CASTQYFEGGNTIYF. The CDR3 DNA is TGTGCCAGCACGCAATATTTTGAGGGTGGAAACACCATATATTTT.

This clone has more than one count but fewer than ten. V usage is TRBV2 and J usage is TRBJ1-2; D is perhaps TRBD1 (6 bases). This CDR3 contains 15 residues. The germline gives CDR1 SNHLY, CDR2 FYNNEI. V lost 4 bases and J 0 bases, leaving 12 bases between the germline ends. CDR3 protein: CASSATGTANYGYTF. CDR3 DNA: TGTGCCAGCAGTGCCACAGGGACCGCTAACTATGGCTACACCTTC.

This clone was seen once. The chain carries TRBV24-1 and TRBJ2-2; no clear D. The CDR3 runs 19 residues. The ends were cut back, 4 bases at V and 1 base at J, with 21 bases in the middle. Germline V gives CDR1 KGHDR, CDR2 SFDVKD. The CDR3 region is CATSDRRAASLRNTGELFF. The CDR3 DNA sequence: TGTGCCACCAGTGACCGACGGGCCGCTTCACTGAGGAACACCGGGGAGCTGTTTTTT.

J is TRBJ1-3 and V is TRBV9; TRBD1 might be the D (5 bases). CDR1 and CDR2 from the germline V gene are SGDLS and YYNGEE. There are 15 residues in the CDR3. V was clipped by 0 bases and J by 9 bases, with 16 bases between them. CDR3 residues: CASSVEVATASTIYF. The DNA for the CDR3 is TGTGCCAGCAGCGTAGAGGTGGCGACAGCTAGCACCATATATTTT.

The rearrangement joins TRBV7-2 to TRBJ1-1, with 7 bases identical to TRBD1. The CDR3 has 14 amino acids. Germline values: CDR1 SGHTA, CDR2 FQGNSA. The junction had 7 bases not matched to a gene; V was cut back by 4 bases and J by 5 bases. CDR3 residues: CASSSQGVGTEAFF. The CDR3 nucleotides are TGTGCCAGCAGCTCCCAGGGGGTAGGGACTGAAGCTTTCTTT.

V and J are TRBV6-5 and TRBJ1-1; TRBD1 might be the D (5 bases). CDR1 and CDR2 (germline): MNHEY, SVGAGI. Trimming took off 3 bases at V and 5 bases at J, with 13 bases between the two ends. The CDR3 runs 14 residues. The CDR3 sequence: CASSYGGAQTEAFF. Here the CDR3 DNA reads TGTGCCAGCAGTTATGGAGGGGCACAGACTGAAGCTTTCTTT.

CDR3 residues: CASPSVDLSTDTQYF. The CDR3 DNA reads TGTGCCAGCCCCTCGGTAGACCTTAGCACAGATACGCAGTATTTT. The rearrangement links TRBV5-8 to TRBJ2-3; D uncertain. V was pared by 7 bases and J by 0 bases, with 15 bases between. This CDR3 region has 15 residues. CDR1 and CDR2 (germline): SGHTS, YDEGEE.

The chain carries TRBV5-1 and TRBJ2-1; 7 nucleotides match TRBD1. V was clipped by 1 base and J by 4 bases; unmatched bases: 5. Germline loops: CDR1 SGHRS, CDR2 YFSETQ. CDR3 length: 15 amino acids. The CDR3 spells CASSLLGGEYNEQFF. In nucleotides, the CDR3 is TGCGCCAGCAGCTTGTTAGGGGGCGAATACAATGAGCAGTTCTTC.

This chain links TRBV7-8 with TRBJ1-1; 8 positions match TRBD1. From germline, CDR1 is SGHVS and CDR2 FQNEAQ. This CDR3 is built from 14 residues. V was clipped by 2 bases and J by 3 bases; unmatched bases: 2. CDR3 bases: TGTGCCAGCAGCTTAACAGGGGGTTACACTGAAGCTTTCTTT. It is translated as CASSLTGGYTEAFF.

V usage is TRBV6-5 and J usage is TRBJ1-1; D remains unclear. The CDR3 is 15 residues long. Germline V gene data show CDR1 as MNHEY and CDR2 as SVGAGI. Trimming left V 0 bases short and J 0 bases short, with 8 bases between. Written as DNA, the CDR3 is TGTGCCAGCAGTTACTCGTGGCAAATGAACACTGAAGCTTTCTTT. Amino acids: CASSYSWQMNTEAFF.

The rearrangement links TRBV20-1 to TRBJ2-5, with unresolved D. The germline V and J ends were trimmed by 3 bases and 1 base, with 6 bases remaining between them. Germline loops: CDR1 DFQATT, CDR2 SNEGSKA (reference sequence). The CDR3 length is 12 residues. CDR3 loop: CSASQAQETQYF. The CDR3 DNA reads TGCAGTGCTAGTCAAGCCCAAGAGACCCAGTACTTC.